The T cell receptor (beta chain) under discussion was sequenced for a study of CD8+ T cells in alopecia areata. About the research overall: Tofacitinib exposure lasted 6 to 18 months, followed by 6 months off drug.

Isolated RNA was reverse transcribed into cDNA used as the sequencing template. Libraries were prepared by immunoSEQ multiplex PCR; TCRdb keeps only in-frame clonotypes and omits some of them. The sample yields 150,000 to 200,000 clones, 50% to 60% seen once. V was pared by 3 bases and J by 3 bases, with 11 bases of the junction left unmatched. The CDR3 length is 17 residues. The germline V gene encodes CDR1 GTSNPN and CDR2 SVGIG (reference sequence). It was from alopecia areata patients that lesional scalp punch biopsies and peripheral blood were collected. This clonotype was obtained from a human donor with alopecia areata. This chain joins TRBV30 and TRBJ1-6; TRBD1 matches at 7 bases. Sequencing was performed on CD4+ T cells sorted from blood, taken at week 0. DNA for the CDR3: TGTGCCTGGAGGGCGCCGGGAACAGGGGTCTATAATTCACCCCTCCACTTT. Amino acids: CAWRAPGTGVYNSPLHF.